The clone carrying this T cell receptor beta chain was recorded many times. The data are from a study of T cells in Graves' hyperthyroidism and ophthalmopathy. Amplified TCR beta CDR3 regions came from RNA transcripts. The HTBI set primed first-round TCR CDR3 RT-PCR. TCRdb analysed the multiplex PCR reads with MiXCR anew, one entry per CDR3 protein. The sample lists some 250,000 distinct CDR3 sequences, about 14% occurring once. The sequenced sample was blood. This TCR was sampled from a woman between 40 and 50 years old with Graves' hyperthyroidism that later progressed to Graves' ophthalmopathy.

The CDR3 sequence is CASSSGQGLRETQYF. CDR3 bases: TGTGCCAGCAGCTCGGGACAGGGATTACGAGAGACCCAGTACTTC. The genes are TRBV7-9 and TRBJ2-5; 9 bases are a match to TRBD1. The CDR3 sequence is 15 residues long. The V segment lost 4 bases and the J segment 4 bases; nucleotides outside the gene matches: 7. Germline-derived CDR1 and CDR2 are SEHNR and FQNEAQ (reference sequence).